This T cell receptor (beta chain) is drawn from a study of T cell repertoires and Cas9 in healthy adults (dated by TCRdb to between 2018 and 2020). About the full investigation: Within the CD4 and CD8 compartments, the researchers characterized SpCas9-reactive T cells in terms of multi-effector potency, cytotoxicity and lineage determination. This study looked at whether people already carry T cell immunity to the Streptococcus pyogenes Cas9 nuclease (SpCas9), the enzyme used in CRISPR gene editing.

Library prep was done by the immunoSEQ multiplex PCR assay. TCRdb holds this immuneACCESS table with in-frame rearrangements only. Some clones are missing; in checked studies, unresolved V genes explain under half, and the rest has no known cause. This sample holds fewer than 25,000 clones; about 89% were observed only once. In total, the top ten clones hold approximately 1.5% of the sample. Paper-wide results and their limitations: Proliferation and function of SpCas9-reactive effector T cells were reported to be mitigated in vitro by SpCas9-reactive regulatory T cells.

All of the donors in the study were healthy humans. Inclusive of the bounding cysteine and phenylalanine, the CDR3 is 15 residues long. The kept DNA is CDR3 alone, 45 bases in frame from the first base. From V the trimming removes 1 base and from J it removes 4 bases, while the gene matches leave 5 bases of the junction unaccounted for. CDR1 and CDR2, looked up from the germline V gene (reference sequence), are LNHDA and SQIVND. Regarding this clone: No cognate antigen has been identified for it. No base-level quality is on record; no much larger clone is a single base apart.

The sequenced sample was CD4+ effector T cells (CD127+, CD25-, CD137-, CD154-) from PBMCs; culture status not recorded. The receptor was derived from a human donor in good health. The rearrangement combines TRBV19 with TRBJ2-3; TRBD2 matches 7 bases in the middle. The nucleotides read TGTGCCAGTAGTATAGGAGGACTAGATGCAGATACGCAGTATTTT. Translated, it gives CASSIGGLDADTQYF.